This T cell receptor (beta chain) was identified during a study of cytomegalovirus exposure and HLA in healthy donors. This CDR3 has 13 residues. Trimming pared 1 base from V and 6 bases from J, leaving 9 bases between. Germline V CDR1 and CDR2: SGDLS, YYNGEE. With 60 Vbeta and 13 Jbeta primers, the PCR was carried out. Profiled with immunoSEQ multiplex PCR; TCRdb holds only in-frame clones, not every one. The table has 110,000 to 150,000 clones, 75% seen once. The sequencing sample was made of PBMCs. This sequence was found in a middle-aged man in good health and CMV-seronegative. J is TRBJ2-3 and V is TRBV9; possible D gene TRBD2, 5 bases. The CDR3 protein is CASSVTQRDTQYF. As DNA, the CDR3 is TGTGCCAGCAGCGTAACTCAGCGGGATACGCAGTATTTT.